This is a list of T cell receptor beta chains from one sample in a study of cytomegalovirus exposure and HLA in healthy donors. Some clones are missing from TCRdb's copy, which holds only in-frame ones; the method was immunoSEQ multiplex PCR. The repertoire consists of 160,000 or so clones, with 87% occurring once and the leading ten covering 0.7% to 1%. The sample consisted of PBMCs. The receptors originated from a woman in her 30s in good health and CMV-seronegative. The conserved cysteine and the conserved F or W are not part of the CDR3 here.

CDR3: SVAQGQETQY; V: TRBV29-1; J: TRBJ2-5
CDR3: ASSITGISYEQY; V: TRBV5-6; J: TRBJ2-7
CDR3: ASSELRQQGSPLH; V: TRBV6-5; J: TRBJ1-6
CDR3: ASSAQGGRAVHEQY; V: TRBV19; J: TRBJ2-7
CDR3: ASSMTGDRNTIY; V: TRBV6-5; J: TRBJ1-3
CDR3: ASSVTGLLQPQH; V: TRBV6-5; J: TRBJ1-5
CDR3: ASSYGGSYEQY; V: TRBV6-1; J: TRBJ2-7
CDR3: SVIGTSAREQF; V: TRBV29-1; J: TRBJ2-1
CDR3: ASSWKRGDTQY; V: TRBV6-5; J: TRBJ2-3
CDR3: ASSLADTGELF; V: TRBV7-6; J: TRBJ2-2
CDR3: ASSPPRGRTEAF; V: TRBV5-4; J: TRBJ1-1
CDR3: ASRPARGEQY; V: TRBV10-2; J: TRBJ2-7
CDR3: ASRGGSYEQY; V: TRBV28; J: TRBJ2-7
CDR3: ASSLVGGDTQY; V: TRBV5-6; J: TRBJ2-3
CDR3: ASSWPPGLAGTDTQY; V: TRBV5-5; J: TRBJ2-3
CDR3: ASSSGTGQAYEQY; V: TRBV5-4; J: NA
CDR3: ASSTPKDRAATQY; V: TRBV6-6; J: TRBJ2-5
CDR3: SVEEGGTGNTIY; V: TRBV29-1; J: TRBJ1-3
CDR3: ASSGGTGVSGNTIY; V: TRBV9; J: TRBJ1-3
CDR3: ASGSGGPYEQY; V: TRBV6-5; J: TRBJ2-7
CDR3: ASSSPGGSGETQY; V: TRBV7-9; J: TRBJ2-5
CDR3: ASSFDRGLGYEQF; V: TRBV28; J: TRBJ2-1
CDR3: ASSLAGQPNQPQH; V: TRBV5-1; J: TRBJ1-5
CDR3: ASSLNLAANSPLH; V: TRBV27; J: TRBJ1-6
CDR3: ASSPRGEFYGYT; V: TRBV6-6; J: TRBJ1-2
CDR3: ASSASEAPRGEQF; V: TRBV9; J: TRBJ2-1
CDR3: ASSSESGGGTDTQY; V: TRBV11-2; J: TRBJ2-3
CDR3: ASSLSPGTVSYEQY; V: TRBV28; J: TRBJ2-7
CDR3: ASSLSASPDTQY; V: TRBV5-6; J: TRBJ2-3
CDR3: ASSLVGRAKDEQF; V: TRBV5-1; J: TRBJ2-1
CDR3: ASSEALFGNTEAF; V: TRBV6-1; J: TRBJ1-1
CDR3: AISERQGGENSPLH; V: TRBV10-3; J: TRBJ1-6
CDR3: ASTLAQGTEQY; V: TRBV5-1; J: TRBJ2-7